This record covers a single T cell receptor (beta chain). In its sample, this clonotype was seen a few times. The antigen it binds to is not known. Base qualities are missing; no much larger clone stands one base away. Taken from the germline V gene, the CDR1 and CDR2 loops are SGHRS and YFSETQ. The CDR3 numbers 16 residues from cysteine through phenylalanine. Of all the DNA, just the CDR3 is kept, 48 bases in frame from base 1. The V end gives up 0 bases and the J end 7 bases, leaving 8 bases in the junction not matched to a gene. This specimen comes from a study of T cells after yellow fever vaccination (dated by TCRdb to about 2019). About the investigation overall: The SMART-Seq v4 Ultra Low Input RNA kit was used to prepare libraries from fractions with low cell numbers. To follow T-cell clones before and after primary and booster YFV17D yellow fever vaccination, bulk TCR alpha and beta repertoires were sequenced over time. The cohort comprised two healthy male donors, one aged 18 to 30 and one aged 30 to 39 years. Blood was collected at multiple timepoints before and after primary and secondary immunization, and bulk PBMC replicates and cell subsets were isolated.

The meaning of the sample's treatment or condition label: live attenuated yellow fever vaccine strain. A standard Ficoll-Paque protocol was used to isolate PBMCs from peripheral blood. Dynabeads CD4 and CD8 positive selection kits were used to isolate CD4 and CD8 T-cell fractions. TriZol was used to extract RNA from bulk PBMCs, CD4 and CD8 fractions, and dextramer-positive and dextramer-negative fractions. The instrument given in TCRdb is Illumina NovaSeq 6000. TCR cDNA was made using 5'RACE template switching, a step that added a universal primer site and unique molecular identifiers. cDNA synthesis was primed from both the TCR alpha and TCR beta constant segments. Two PCR steps were used to amplify libraries, with sample barcodes and sequencing adapters being added in the second step. Libraries were sequenced on Illumina HiSeq 2500 (2x100 bp) or NovaSeq (2x150 bp). Processing in the source paper ran as follows. Demultiplexing of reads and collapsing into UMI consensus sequences were performed with MIGEC, and V(D)J alignment was carried out with MiXCR. Using edgeR on replicate PBMC samples, clonotypes were called vaccine-responding if FDR was below 0.01 and the log2 fold change was above 5 up to day 15. Bulk clonotypes were assigned CD4 or CD8 identity according to which sequenced CD4 or CD8 repertoire held them at higher abundance. TCRdb's own reprocessing of the public reads used fastp at Q25 and MiXCR and kept productive beta chains. Merged by CDR3 protein, the rows form single entries marked with the most common genes and DNA. These V and J calls originate from TCRdb's pipeline instead of the authors' own analysis. For this sample there are some 300,000 distinct CDR3 sequences; around 11% appear just once. Clones ranked in the top ten supply less than 3.5% of the sample.

Here is what the overall study found, with its caveats: The secondary T-cell response was found to be weaker but faster than the primary response, with a peak reached on day 5 rather than on day 15. Because abundant contaminating clonotypes from the bulk population could be contained in FACS-sorted repertoires, computational filtering was required. After the booster, most clones that had expanded after primary vaccination were detected again (around 95% of CD4 and around nine tenths of CD8), suggesting broad maintenance of memory. Only two donors were included in the study, so the extent to which the findings can be generalized is limited. A small fraction of clonotypes appeared in both the CD4 and CD8 compartments, likely as a result of convergent recombination.

This receptor was identified in a man aged 18 to 35 who received the YFV17D yellow fever vaccine. The chain joins TRBV5-1 to TRBJ1-4, with 8 bases matching TRBD1. This material consisted of CD4+ T cells sorted from PBMCs, taken 45 days after the yellow fever booster vaccination. The bases read TGCGCCAGCAGCTTGGGGCAGGGGGCTCTGAGTGAAAAACTGTTTTTT. Translated, this is CASSLGQGALSEKLFF.